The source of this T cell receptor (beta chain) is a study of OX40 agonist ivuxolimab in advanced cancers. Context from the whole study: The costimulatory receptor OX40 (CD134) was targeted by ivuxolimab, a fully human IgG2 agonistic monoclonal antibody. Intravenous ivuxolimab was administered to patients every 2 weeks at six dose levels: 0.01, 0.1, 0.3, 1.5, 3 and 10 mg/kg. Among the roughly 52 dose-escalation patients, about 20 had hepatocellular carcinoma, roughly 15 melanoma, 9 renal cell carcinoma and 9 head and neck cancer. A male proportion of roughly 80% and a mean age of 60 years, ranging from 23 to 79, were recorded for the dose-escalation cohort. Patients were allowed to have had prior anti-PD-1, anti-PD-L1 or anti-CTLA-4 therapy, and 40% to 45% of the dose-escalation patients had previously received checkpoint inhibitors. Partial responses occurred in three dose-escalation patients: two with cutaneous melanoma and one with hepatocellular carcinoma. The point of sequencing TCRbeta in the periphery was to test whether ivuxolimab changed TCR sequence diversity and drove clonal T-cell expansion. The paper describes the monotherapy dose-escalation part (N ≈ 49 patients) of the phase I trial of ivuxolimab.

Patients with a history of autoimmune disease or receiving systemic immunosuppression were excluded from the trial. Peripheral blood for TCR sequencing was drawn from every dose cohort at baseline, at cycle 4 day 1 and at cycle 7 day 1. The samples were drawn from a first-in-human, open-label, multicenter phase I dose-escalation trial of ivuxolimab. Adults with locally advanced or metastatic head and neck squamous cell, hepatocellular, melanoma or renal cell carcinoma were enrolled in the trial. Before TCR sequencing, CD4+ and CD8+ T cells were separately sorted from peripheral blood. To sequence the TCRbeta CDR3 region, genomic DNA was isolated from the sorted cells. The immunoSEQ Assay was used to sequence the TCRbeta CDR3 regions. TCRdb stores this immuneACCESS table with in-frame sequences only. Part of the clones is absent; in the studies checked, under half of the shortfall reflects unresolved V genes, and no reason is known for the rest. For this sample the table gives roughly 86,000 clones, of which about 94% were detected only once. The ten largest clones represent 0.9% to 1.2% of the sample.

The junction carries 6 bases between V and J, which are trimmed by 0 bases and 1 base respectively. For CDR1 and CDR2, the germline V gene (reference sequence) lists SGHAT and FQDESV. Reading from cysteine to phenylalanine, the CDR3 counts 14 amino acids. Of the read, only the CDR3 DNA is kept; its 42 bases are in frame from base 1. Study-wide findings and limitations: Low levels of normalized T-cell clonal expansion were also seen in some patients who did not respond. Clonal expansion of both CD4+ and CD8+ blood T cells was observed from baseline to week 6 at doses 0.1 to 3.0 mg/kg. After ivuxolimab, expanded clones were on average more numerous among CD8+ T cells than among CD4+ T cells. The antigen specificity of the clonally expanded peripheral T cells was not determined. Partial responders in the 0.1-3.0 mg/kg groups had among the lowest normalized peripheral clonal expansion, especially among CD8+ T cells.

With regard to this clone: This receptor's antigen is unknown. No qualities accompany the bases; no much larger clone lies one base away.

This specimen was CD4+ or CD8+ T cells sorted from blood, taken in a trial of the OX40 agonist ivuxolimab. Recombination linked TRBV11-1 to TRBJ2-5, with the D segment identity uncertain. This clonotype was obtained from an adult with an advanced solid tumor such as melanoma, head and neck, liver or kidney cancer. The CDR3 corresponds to CASSLAGIQETQYF. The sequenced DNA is TGTGCCAGCAGCTTAGCGGGAATCCAAGAGACCCAGTACTTC.